The 29 T cell receptor beta chains given below trace back to one sample, sequenced in a study of T cells in women clearing cervical HPV infection. Sequencing was performed with immunoSEQ multiplex PCR; in TCRdb, only in-frame clones are kept and a portion is missing. The repertoire table contains around 40,000 clones. Sample: blood buffy coat. The source of these receptors is a woman aged 18 to 75 with a cervical HPV16 infection that either progressed to CIN3+ or cleared (not recorded which).

In regard to this clone: Read data end 3 residues before the CDR3 end; the end is taken from the germline J gene. The rearrangement joins TRBV20-1 to TRBJ2-1; TRBD1 agrees at 10 bases. V dropped 7 bases and J dropped 5; count of bases not matched to a gene: 8. CDR1 and CDR2 (germline): DFQATT, SNEGSKA (reference sequence). The CDR3 spans 14 residues. Partial CDR3 DNA: TGCAGTGTAACCGGGACAGGGGCTAACAATGAG. Its protein is CSVTGTGANNE. The CDR3, in full, reads CSVTGTGANNEQFF.

In the case of this clone: Read data end 3 residues before the CDR3 end; the end is taken from the germline J gene. The chain carries TRBV7-3 and TRBJ2-5; 7 bases agree with TRBD2. J was trimmed by 0 bases and V by 2 bases; bases with no gene match: 6. Per germline, CDR1 SGHTA and CDR2 FQGTGA. The CDR3 consists of 16 residues. The CDR3 reads CASSLYGGDYQETQYF. The CDR3 bases that were read are TGTGCCAGCAGCTTATATGGGGGGGATTACCAAGAGACC.

As regards this clone: The read terminates 3 residues ahead of where the CDR3 ends, so the germline J gene completes it. The rearrangement joins TRBV2 to TRBJ1-2, with 8 positions matching TRBD1. Per the germline V gene, CDR1 is SNHLY and CDR2 is FYNNEI. V dropped 4 bases and J dropped 7; count of bases not matched to a gene: 8. The CDR3 length is 14 residues. The CDR3 protein is CASSAGGGTRGYTF. The sequenced part of the CDR3 DNA is TGTGCCAGCAGTGCAGGGGGCGGTACACGTGGC. Combining the CDR3 with reference TRBV2 and TRBJ1-2 gives the whole variable domain EPEVTQTPSHQVTQMGQEVILRCVPISNHLYFYWYRQILGQKVEFLVSFYNNEISEKSEIFDDQFSVERPDGSNFTLKIRSTKLEDSAMYFCASSAGGGTRGYTFGSGTRLTVV.

As regards this clone: The read stops 3 residues short of the end of the CDR3; the missing end is completed from the germline J gene. This chain joins TRBV30 and TRBJ2-7; 10 bases map to TRBD2. Trimming removed 5 bases from V and 4 bases from J; junction bases left unmatched: 11. CDR3 size: 15 residues. Germline CDR1 GTSNPN, CDR2 SVGIG (reference sequence). The CDR3 bases that were read are TGTGCCTGGGGGCCGGGCGGGACTAGCGTTTACGAG. Translated, it gives CAWGPGGTSVYE. The complete CDR3 sequence is CAWGPGGTSVYEQYF.

On this clone itself: From the germline J gene comes the end of the CDR3, since the read stops 3 residues before it. Other DNA sequences in the sample encode the same CDR3. This rearrangement joins TRBV19 to TRBJ1-3; D might be TRBD1 (5 bases). The CDR3 length is 12 residues. Per germline, CDR1 LNHDA and CDR2 SQIVND (reference sequence). The CDR3 DNA, read in part, is TGTGCCAGTAGTAGTCCTAGGGGTTCA. It specifies CASSSPRGS. The entire CDR3 protein reads CASSSPRGSIYF.

About this clone: The read halts 3 residues ahead of the CDR3 end, with the missing end drawn from the germline J gene. The V and J genes are TRBV5-6 and TRBJ1-2, with TRBD1 matching over 7 bases. V trimming: 4 bases; J trimming: 2 bases; junction bases outside the gene matches: 2. The CDR3 loop spans 13 amino acids. In germline, CDR1 is SGHDT, CDR2 YYEEEE. The sequenced CDR3 bases are TGTGCCAGCAGCCTGGGACAGAACTATGGC. Its translation is CASSLGQNYG. The CDR3 in its entirety is CASSLGQNYGYTF.

Note on this clone: Coverage ceases 3 residues before the CDR3 finishes, and the germline J gene fills in the end. The chain joins TRBV7-9 to TRBJ1-1; the D is unclear. The CDR3 is made up of 14 amino acids. Germline V gives CDR1 SEHNR, CDR2 FQNEAQ (reference sequence). The ends were cut back, 1 base at V and 5 bases at J, with 11 bases in the middle. CDR3 sequence: CASSLEGGRTEAFF. Incomplete CDR3 DNA: TGTGCCAGCAGCTTAGAGGGTGGAAGAACTGAA.

The covered CDR3 bases are TGTGCCAGCAGTGTTGACAGGGGGCAAGAGACC. Its protein is CASSVDRGQET. Given in full, the CDR3 is CASSVDRGQETQYF. The chain joins TRBV2 to TRBJ2-5; 9 bases are a match to TRBD1. Read coverage stops 3 residues before the CDR3 terminus; the germline J gene supplies the remainder. The junction had 2 bases not matched to a gene; V was cut back by 4 bases and J by 2 bases. The CDR3 has 14 amino acids. The germline CDR1 and CDR2 sequences are SNHLY and FYNNEI.

A note on this clone: The missing CDR3 end, 3 residues past where the read stops, is filled in from the germline J gene. This chain joins TRBV3-1 (or the pseudogene TRBV3-2) and TRBJ2-7; D might be TRBD1 (5 bases). V lost 4 bases and J lost 6, with 13 bases in between. CDR1 is LGHDT and CDR2 is YNNKEL in the germline V gene (reference sequence). The CDR3 runs 13 residues. The sequenced CDR3 bases are TGTGCCAGCAGCCCTCAGGGTGTGGGCGAG. This codes for CASSPQGVGE. The full CDR3 sequence reads CASSPQGVGEQYF.

Regarding this clone: The CDR3 end lies 3 residues beyond the end of the read and is filled in from the germline J gene. V and J are TRBV30 and TRBJ2-1; 12 bases map to TRBD2. This CDR3 comprises 14 residues. The V gene end was trimmed by 2 bases and the J gene end by 6 bases; junction bases not matched to a gene: 2. Germline V gene data show CDR1 as GTSNPN and CDR2 as SVGIG (reference sequence). The CDR3 sequence: CAWSRTSGINEQFF. CDR3 DNA (partial): TGTGCCTGGAGTCGGACTAGCGGGATCAATGAG.

Notes on this clone: Sequencing ends 3 residues short of the CDR3 end; the germline J gene provides the rest. Other nucleotide sequences in the sample specify the same CDR3. The gene calls are TRBV29-1 and TRBJ1-3; 9 nucleotides line up with TRBD1. Looked up from germline, CDR1 is SQVTM and CDR2 is ANQGSEA. Trimming cost V 6 bases and J 0 bases; bases outside gene matches: 3. This CDR3 is built from 14 residues. CDR3 residues: CSVVDRGSGNTIYF. The sequenced part of the CDR3 DNA is TGCAGCGTCGTGGACAGGGGCTCTGGAAACACC.

Regarding this clone: Read data end 3 residues before the CDR3 end; the end is taken from the germline J gene. The gene calls are TRBV6-1 and TRBJ1-1; 10 bases map to TRBD1. The CDR3 contains 15 residues. The germline gives CDR1 MNHNS, CDR2 SASEGT. V shed 6 bases, J shed 4 bases, and the junction held 8 bases outside the gene matches. CDR3 in amino acids: CASSEPGQGSTEAFF. CDR3 DNA (partial): TGTGCCAGCAGCGAACCGGGACAGGGGAGCACTGAA.

With regard to this clone: The read terminates 3 residues ahead of where the CDR3 ends, so the germline J gene completes it. The V and J genes are TRBV11-1 and TRBJ2-1; D might be TRBD2 (6 bases). V shed 4 bases and J shed 5 bases, with 12 bases lying between them. Germline values: CDR1 SGHAT, CDR2 FQDESV (reference sequence). CDR3 length equals 14 residues. The CDR3 reads CASSWDSRDNEQFF. CDR3 DNA (partial): TGTGCCAGCAGCTGGGACTCCCGGGACAATGAG.

On this clone: The read comes to an end 3 residues before the CDR3 does, leaving the germline J gene to fill in the end. The rearrangement links TRBV7-6 to TRBJ2-4, with D possibly being TRBD2 (6 bases). The CDR3 covers 13 residues. Germline V CDR1 and CDR2: SGHVS, FNYEAQ. CDR3 in amino acids: CASTPSPGETQYF. The part of the CDR3 DNA that was read is TGTGCCAGCACGCCGAGTCCGGGGGAGACT.

As regards this clone: The observed sequence ends 3 residues before the CDR3 terminus, with the missing tail filled in from the germline J gene. The chain joins TRBV5-1 to TRBJ2-5; the match to TRBD2 covers 10 bases. With 2 bases clipped from V and 3 bases from J, the junction kept 16 bases outside the gene matches. This CDR3 is built from 19 residues. Looked up from germline, CDR1 is SGHRS and CDR2 is YFSETQ. CDR3 bases read: TGCGCCAGCAGCTTAAAAACCATTCTCGGGACTAGCGTAAAAGAGACC. The encoded protein is CASSLKTILGTSVKET. The entire CDR3 protein is CASSLKTILGTSVKETQYF.

Comments on this clone: Sequencing ends 3 residues short of the CDR3 end; the germline J gene provides the rest. The chain joins TRBV20-1 to TRBJ2-1, with 10 positions matching TRBD1. Unmatched junction bases numbered 9, after V lost 6 bases and J lost 7 bases. The CDR3 sequence is 14 residues long. Germline CDR1 and CDR2: DFQATT and SNEGSKA (reference sequence). CDR3: CSAPGDRGGNEQFF. CDR3 DNA, as far as it was read: TGCAGTGCCCCAGGGGACAGGGGAGGGAATGAG.

Turning to this clone: At one of its ends the junction is not consistent with the germline gene, which may arise from a read error. The CDR3 extends 3 residues past the end of the read, so its final part is completed from the germline J gene. The J gene is TRBJ1-4, the V gene TRBV4-2; 8 bases are a match to TRBD1. The CDR3 covers 17 residues. Germline CDR1 reads LGHNA; CDR2 reads YNFKEQ. The CDR3 is CASSQDWTGNGDEKLFF. CDR3 DNA, as far as it was read: TGCGCCAGCAGCCAAGATTGGACAGGGAATGGAGATGAAAAA.

Concerning this clone: The DNA ends 3 residues before the CDR3 does, and the rest of the CDR3 is filled in from the germline J gene. The chain is built from TRBV30 and TRBJ2-7; maybe TRBD1 (5 bases). V lost 3 bases, J lost 1 base, and 13 bases lay in between. Germline CDR1 and CDR2: GTSNPN and SVGIG (reference sequence). The CDR3 sequence is 14 residues long. The sequenced part of the CDR3 DNA is TGTGCCTGGAGCACTGGGGCTGGATCCTACGAG. Translated: CAWSTGAGSYE. The whole CDR3 reads CAWSTGAGSYEQYF.

In regard to this clone: With the read ending 3 residues before the CDR3 end, the germline J gene is used to fill in that end. This chain uses TRBV19 with TRBJ1-1, with unresolved D. The CDR3 consists of 13 residues. Germline CDR1 and CDR2: LNHDA and SQIVND (reference sequence). The CDR3 sequence is CASSPSLQEEAFF. Partial CDR3 DNA: TGTGCCAGTAGTCCCTCCTTGCAGGAAGAA.

A note on this clone: The read halts 3 residues ahead of the CDR3 end, with the missing end drawn from the germline J gene. Other DNA sequences in this specimen translate into the identical CDR3. This sequence joins TRBV7-2 and TRBJ2-7, with D possibly TRBD1 on 6 matching bases. The CDR3 is 14 amino acids. V dropped 3 bases and J dropped 2 bases, with 11 bases sitting between them. Germline V lookup: CDR1 SGHTA, CDR2 FQGNSA. The CDR3 DNA, read in part, is TGTGCCAGCAGCTTCCAACAGGGCCCCTACGAG. Its protein is CASSFQQGPYE. From start to end, the CDR3 is CASSFQQGPYEQYF.

As regards this clone: Sequencing ends 3 residues short of the CDR3 end; the germline J gene provides the rest. V usage is TRBV30 and J usage is TRBJ1-6; tentative D call: TRBD1 (5 bases). The CDR3 runs to 16 residues. Trimming shortened V by 7 bases and J by 0 bases, and 16 bases separated the two germline ends. The V gene's germline CDR1 is GTSNPN and CDR2 SVGIG (reference sequence). The CDR3 loop reads CASHPPGSSYNSPLHF. The CDR3 bases that were read are TGTGCCTCACACCCCCCAGGGAGCTCCTATAATTCACCC.

Regarding this clone: The CDR3 extends 3 residues past the end of the read, so its final part is completed from the germline J gene. The rearrangement joins TRBV6-2 or TRBV6-3 to TRBJ2-5; weak D call: TRBD1 (5 bases). Germline CDR1 and CDR2: MNHEY and SVGEGT. V was clipped by 2 bases and J by 5 bases, with 9 bases between them. This CDR3 contains 13 residues. The sequenced part of the CDR3 DNA is TGTGCCAGCAGTTACCAGGGCTGGGAGACC. Translating gives CASSYQGWET. The CDR3 in its entirety is CASSYQGWETQYF.

With respect to this clone: The missing CDR3 end, 3 residues past where the read stops, is filled in from the germline J gene. This chain connects TRBV5-1 to TRBJ2-7, with D possibly being TRBD2 (5 bases). V lost 4 bases and J lost 1, with 18 bases in between. The CDR3 spans 16 residues. Germline CDR1 SGHRS, CDR2 YFSETQ. CDR3: CASSPRGQRNSYEQYF. The covered CDR3 bases are TGCGCCAGCAGCCCGAGAGGGCAGAGAAATTCCTACGAG.

Worth noting for this clone: The sequence runs out 3 residues before the end of the CDR3; the remainder is reconstructed from the germline J gene. This chain uses TRBV14 with TRBJ2-3; D perhaps matches TRBD2 (7 bases). Looked up from germline, CDR1 is SGHDN and CDR2 is FVKESK. The CDR3 has 14 amino acids. Partial CDR3 DNA: TGTGCCAGCAGCCAAGTAGGGGGGGCGAAGACG. This gives the protein CASSQVGGAKT. The full CDR3 protein reads CASSQVGGAKTQYF. Complete variable domain (other parts from reference TRBV14 and TRBJ2-3): EAGVTQFPSHSVIEKGQTVTLRCDPISGHDNLYWYRRVMGKEIKFLLHFVKESKQDESGMPNNRFLAERTGGTYSTLKVQPAELEDSGVYFCASSQVGGAKTQYFGPGTRLTVL.

Regarding this clone: Read coverage stops 3 residues before the CDR3 terminus; the germline J gene supplies the remainder. The rearrangement uses TRBV7-2 and TRBJ1-2, with D perhaps matching TRBD1 (6 bases). Between the trimmed V and J ends, which lost 5 bases and 4 bases, there was a span of 11 bases. The CDR3 spans 13 residues. Germline lookup yields CDR1 SGHTA and CDR2 FQGNSA. CDR3 DNA (partial): TGTGCCAGCAGCCCAACAGGGATCTATGGC. This codes for CASSPTGIYG. The entire CDR3 protein is CASSPTGIYGYTF.

Comment on this clone: The read ends 3 residues shy of where the CDR3 ends; the end is completed using the germline J gene. The J gene is TRBJ2-3, the V gene TRBV5-1, with 7 bases lining up with TRBD1. In germline, CDR1 is SGHRS, CDR2 YFSETQ. The CDR3 has 14 residues. Trimming cost V 2 bases and J 1 base; bases outside gene matches: 1. The sequenced part of the CDR3 DNA is TGCGCCAGCAGCTTTCAGGGGGGCACAGATACG. Translated, it gives CASSFQGGTDT. The whole CDR3 sequence is CASSFQGGTDTQYF.

Concerning this clone itself: The CDR3 end falls 3 residues outside the read, so it is completed with the germline J gene. The V gene is TRBV7-2, the J gene TRBJ1-2; TRBD1 might be the D (6 bases). The CDR3 runs to 14 residues. From germline, CDR1 is SGHTA and CDR2 FQGNSA. Trimming stripped 1 base from V and 3 bases from J, with 9 bases between. Incomplete CDR3 DNA: TGTGCCAGCAGCTTAGACGCAGGGGACTATGGC. As protein: CASSLDAGDYG. The full CDR3 sequence reads CASSLDAGDYGYTF.

This clone shows up as medium-sized by frequency. Read coverage stops 3 residues before the CDR3 terminus; the germline J gene supplies the remainder. This chain uses TRBV12-3 or TRBV12-4 with TRBJ1-1, with 9 bases matching TRBD1. With 6 bases clipped from V and 4 bases from J, the junction kept 15 bases outside the gene matches. This CDR3 has 17 amino acids. The CDR3 sequence is CASSSSRDRVVGTEAFF. The part of the CDR3 DNA that was read is TGTGCCAGCAGCTCCAGTCGGGACAGGGTTGTCGGCACTGAA.

In the case of this clone: The CDR3 is cut off 3 residues early in the read; its end comes from the germline J gene. The chain couples TRBV6-1 to TRBJ2-5; D might be TRBD2 (6 bases). The CDR3 has 15 residues. Germline CDR1 and CDR2: MNHNS and SASEGT. The germline V and J ends were trimmed by 4 bases and 5 bases, with 17 bases remaining between them. CDR3 in amino acids: CASSAAGGPGETQYF. The CDR3 bases that were read are TGTGCCAGCAGTGCCGCCGGGGGACCCGGGGAGACC.